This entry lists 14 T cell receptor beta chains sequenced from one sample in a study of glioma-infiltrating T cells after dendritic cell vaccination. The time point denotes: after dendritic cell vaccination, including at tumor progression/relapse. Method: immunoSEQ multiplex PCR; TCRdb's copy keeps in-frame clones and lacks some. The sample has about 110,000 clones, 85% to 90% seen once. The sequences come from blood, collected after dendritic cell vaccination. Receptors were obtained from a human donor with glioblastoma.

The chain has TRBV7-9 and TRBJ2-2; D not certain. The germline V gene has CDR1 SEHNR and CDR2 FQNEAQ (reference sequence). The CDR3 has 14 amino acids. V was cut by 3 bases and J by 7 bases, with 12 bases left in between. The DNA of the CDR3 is TGTGCCAGCAGCTTCGGGTTCGAAGACGGGGAGCTGTTTTTT. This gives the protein CASSFGFEDGELFF.

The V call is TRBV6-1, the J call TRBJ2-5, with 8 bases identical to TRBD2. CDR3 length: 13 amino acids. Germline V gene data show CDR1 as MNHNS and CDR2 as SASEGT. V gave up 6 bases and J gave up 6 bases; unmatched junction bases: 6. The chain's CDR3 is CASSLSGSQTQYF. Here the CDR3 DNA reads TGTGCCAGCAGCTTGAGCGGGAGCCAGACCCAGTACTTC.

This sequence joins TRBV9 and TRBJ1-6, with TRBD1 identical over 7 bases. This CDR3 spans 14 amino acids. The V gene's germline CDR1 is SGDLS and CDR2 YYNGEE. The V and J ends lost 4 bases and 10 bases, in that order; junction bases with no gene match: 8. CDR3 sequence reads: CASSLRQGRSPLHF. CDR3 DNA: TGTGCCAGCAGCTTGAGACAGGGCAGATCACCCCTCCACTTT.

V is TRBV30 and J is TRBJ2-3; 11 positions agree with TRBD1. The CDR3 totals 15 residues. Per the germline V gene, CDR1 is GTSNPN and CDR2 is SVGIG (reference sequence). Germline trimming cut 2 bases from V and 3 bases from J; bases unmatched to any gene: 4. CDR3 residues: CAWSRDRGRTDTQYF. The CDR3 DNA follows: TGTGCCTGGAGTAGGGACAGGGGGAGAACAGATACGCAGTATTTT. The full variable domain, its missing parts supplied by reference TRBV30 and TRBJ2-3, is SQTIHQWPATLVQPVGSPLSLECTVEGTSNPNLYWYRQAAGRGLQLLFYSVGIGQISSEVPQNLSASRPQDRQFILSSKKLLLSDSGFYLCAWSRDRGRTDTQYFGPGTRLTVL.

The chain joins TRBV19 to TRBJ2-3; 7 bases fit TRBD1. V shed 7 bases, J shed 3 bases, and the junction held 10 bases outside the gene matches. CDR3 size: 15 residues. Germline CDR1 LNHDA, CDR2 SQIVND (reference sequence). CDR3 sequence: CASTGGQTPTDTQYF. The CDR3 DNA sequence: TGTGCCAGTACTGGGGGACAGACACCAACAGATACGCAGTATTTT.

The CDR3 spells CASSEQGVYGYTF. In nucleotides, the CDR3 is TGTGCCAGCAGTGAACAGGGGGTCTATGGCTACACCTTC. The chain combines TRBV25-1 with TRBJ1-2, with 7 bases lining up with TRBD1. Losses at the gene ends were 2 bases for V and 4 bases for J; bases not matched to a gene: 1. CDR3 length equals 13 residues. Germline loops: CDR1 MGHDK, CDR2 SYGVNS.

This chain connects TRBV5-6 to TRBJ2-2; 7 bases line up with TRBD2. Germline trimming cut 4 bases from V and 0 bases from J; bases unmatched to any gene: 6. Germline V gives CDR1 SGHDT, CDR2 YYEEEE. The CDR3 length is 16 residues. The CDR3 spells CASSLLAFANTGELFF. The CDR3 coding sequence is TGTGCCAGCAGCCTACTAGCGTTCGCGAACACCGGGGAGCTGTTTTTT.

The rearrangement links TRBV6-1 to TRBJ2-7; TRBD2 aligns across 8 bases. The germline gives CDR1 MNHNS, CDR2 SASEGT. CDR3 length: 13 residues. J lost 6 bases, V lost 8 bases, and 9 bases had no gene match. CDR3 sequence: CASRTGGDSEQYF. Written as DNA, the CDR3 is TGTGCCAGCCGGACCGGGGGGGATAGCGAGCAGTACTTC.

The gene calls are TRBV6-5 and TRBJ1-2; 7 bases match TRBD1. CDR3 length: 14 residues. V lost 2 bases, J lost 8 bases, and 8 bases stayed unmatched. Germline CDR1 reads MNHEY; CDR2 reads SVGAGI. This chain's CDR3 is CASSYQQGSIGYTF. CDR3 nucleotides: TGTGCCAGCAGTTACCAACAGGGGAGTATAGGCTACACCTTC.

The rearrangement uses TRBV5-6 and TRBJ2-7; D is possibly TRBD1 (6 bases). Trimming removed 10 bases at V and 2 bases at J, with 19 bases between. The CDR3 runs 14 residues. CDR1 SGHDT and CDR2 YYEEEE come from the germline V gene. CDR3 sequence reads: CASLPQGNPYEQYF. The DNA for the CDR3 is TGTGCCTCGCTGCCCCAGGGGAATCCCTACGAGCAGTACTTC.

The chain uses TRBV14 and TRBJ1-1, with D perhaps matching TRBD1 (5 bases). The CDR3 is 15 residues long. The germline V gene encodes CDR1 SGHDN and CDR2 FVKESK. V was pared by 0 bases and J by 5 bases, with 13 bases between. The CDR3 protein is CASSQEIGVRTEAFF. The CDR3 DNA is TGTGCCAGCAGCCAAGAGATAGGGGTGAGGACTGAAGCTTTCTTT.

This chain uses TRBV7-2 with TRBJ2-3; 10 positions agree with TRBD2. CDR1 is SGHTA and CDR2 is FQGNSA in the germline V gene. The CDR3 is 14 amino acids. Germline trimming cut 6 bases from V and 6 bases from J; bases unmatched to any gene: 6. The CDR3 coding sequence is TGTGCCAGCAGAAGCGGGGGGGCCACGGATACGCAGTATTTT. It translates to CASRSGGATDTQYF.

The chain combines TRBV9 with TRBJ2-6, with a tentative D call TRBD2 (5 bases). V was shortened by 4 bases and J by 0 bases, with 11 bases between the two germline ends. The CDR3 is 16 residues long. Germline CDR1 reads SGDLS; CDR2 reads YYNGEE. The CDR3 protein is CASSPRGDSGANVLTF. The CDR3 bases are TGTGCCAGCAGCCCCCGGGGAGACTCTGGGGCCAACGTCCTGACTTTC.

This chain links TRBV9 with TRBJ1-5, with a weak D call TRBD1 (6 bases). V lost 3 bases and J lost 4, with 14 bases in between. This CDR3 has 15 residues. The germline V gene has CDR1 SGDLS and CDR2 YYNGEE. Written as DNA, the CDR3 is TGTGCCAGCAGCGCGGCGGACAGCTCGAATCAGCCCCAGCATTTT. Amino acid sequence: CASSAADSSNQPQHF. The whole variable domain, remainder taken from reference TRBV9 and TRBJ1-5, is DSGVTQTPKHLITATGQRVTLRCSPRSGDLSVYWYQQSLDQGLQFLIQYYNGEERAKGNILERFSAQQFPDLHSELNLSSLELGDSALYFCASSAADSSNQPQHFGDGTRLSIL.